These 22 T cell receptor beta chains share one sample of origin, sequenced in a study of regulatory T cells in long-lasting Graves disease. Time point: persistent/refractory GD, antithyroid drugs over 5 years with positive TRAb. The TCR library was made from RNA that had been extracted from PBMCs in TRIzol. Libraries of TCR beta came from iRepertoire HTBI primers plus Arm-PCR of CDR3 regions. Using its own MiXCR run on the multiplex PCR reads, TCRdb lists one record per CDR3 protein. The sample lists 430,000 or so distinct CDR3 sequences; around 23% were seen once. The starting material was peripheral blood mononuclear cells (PBMCs), obtained when the disease was refractory, from a patient treated with antithyroid drugs. The receptors originated from a female donor with Graves disease.

For this clonotype: A junction boundary mismatches the germline segment, possibly from a read error. V is TRBV7-2 and J is TRBJ2-3, with 7 bases identical to TRBD2. Germline CDR1 is SGHTA and CDR2 is FQGNSA. This CDR3 spans 14 amino acids. The CDR3 is CASSAGTNTDTQYF. CDR3 bases: TGTGCCAGCAGCGCCGGGACTAACACAGATACGCAGTACTTT.

This clonotype was seen ten or more times. The chain employs TRBV20-1 and TRBJ1-4; no clear D. CDR3 size: 15 residues. Germline V gene sequence: CDR1 DFQATT, CDR2 SNEGSKA (reference sequence). Deletions cut 1 base from V and 6 bases from J, with 15 bases between. CDR3: CSARGTGLYYEKLFF. CDR3 sequence (DNA): TGCAGTGCTAGAGGAACCGGACTTTACTATGAAAAACTGTTTTTT.

The chain has TRBV20-1 and TRBJ2-2; the D gene is possibly TRBD1 (6 bases). V lost 4 bases and J lost 5, with 11 bases in between. The germline CDR1 and CDR2 sequences are DFQATT and SNEGSKA (reference sequence). The CDR3 extends over 13 amino acids. The CDR3 loop is CSATAGVTGELFF. CDR3 nucleotide sequence: TGCAGTGCTACCGCAGGGGTTACCGGGGAGCTGTTTTTT.

The gene calls are TRBV5-1 and TRBJ2-5; D gene uncertain. CDR1 and CDR2 from the germline V gene are SGHRS and YFSETQ. The CDR3 is made up of 15 amino acids. V was shortened by 1 base and J by 3 bases, with 13 bases between the two germline ends. Written as DNA, the CDR3 is TGCGCCAGCAGCTTGTCGTGGCCGGAAAAAGAGACCCAGTACTTC. This sequence encodes CASSLSWPEKETQYF.

This clonotype has more than one count but fewer than ten. The J gene is TRBJ1-5, the V gene TRBV5-8, with D possibly matching TRBD1 (6 bases). The CDR3 loop spans 17 amino acids. The germline V and J ends were trimmed by 0 bases and 0 bases, with 13 bases remaining between them. Germline CDR1 and CDR2: SGHTS and YDEGEE. The CDR3 DNA follows: TGTGCCAGCAGCTTGGACAGGGCAAAATATAGCAATCAGCCCCAGCATTTT. Its translation: CASSLDRAKYSNQPQHF.

This clonotype was picked up a small number of times. CDR3 sequence reads: CASSLIQEAGGNIQYF. The CDR3 DNA reads TGTGCCAGCAGCTTGATCCAGGAGGCGGGGGGAAACATTCAGTACTTC. The genes are TRBV5-4 and TRBJ2-4; 8 bases fit TRBD2. The V gene end was trimmed by 1 base and the J gene end by 6 bases; junction bases not matched to a gene: 9. There are 16 residues in the CDR3. Germline CDR1 is SGHNT and CDR2 is YYREEE (reference sequence).

CDR3 loop: CSAQKGRGEQYF. CDR3 nucleotides: TGCAGTGCTCAGAAGGGGCGAGGTGAGCAGTACTTC. The rearrangement joins TRBV20-1 to TRBJ2-7, with TRBD1 as a possible D gene (5 bases). Germline assignment: CDR1 DFQATT and CDR2 SNEGSKA (reference sequence). The CDR3 has 12 residues. V lost 5 bases and J 7 bases, leaving 15 bases between the germline ends.

At least ten counts were recorded for this clonotype. J is TRBJ1-1 and V is TRBV6-1; the D gene is possibly TRBD1 (6 bases). Deletions cut 2 bases from V and 10 bases from J, with 17 bases between. This CDR3 spans 14 amino acids. The V gene's germline CDR1 is MNHNS and CDR2 SASEGT. CDR3 sequence: CASSESPGQLRAFF. The CDR3 DNA reads TGTGCCAGCAGTGAATCTCCTGGACAGCTTCGAGCTTTCTTT.

For this clonotype: A read error likely explains this, since a far larger clone differs by one base. The chain carries TRBV6-2 or TRBV6-3 and TRBJ1-1; 9 nucleotides match TRBD1. The trim removed 5 bases at V and 4 bases at J, leaving 8 bases unmatched. CDR1 and CDR2 from the germline V gene are MNHEY and SVGEGT. CDR3 length: 15 residues. The CDR3: CASSPWDREFTEAFF. CDR3 DNA: TGTGCCAGCAGTCCTTGGGACAGGGAATTCACTGAAGCTTTCTTT.

This clonotype was detected many times. CDR3: CASTWGANYGYTF. CDR3 sequence (DNA): TGTGCCAGCACTTGGGGCGCTAACTATGGCTACACCTTC. The rearrangement joins TRBV6-1 to TRBJ1-2, with D tentatively TRBD1 (5 bases). The CDR3 spans 13 residues. Trimming left V 7 bases short and J 0 bases short, with 9 bases between. The germline gives CDR1 MNHNS, CDR2 SASEGT.

J is TRBJ2-2 and V is TRBV28, with 8 bases that match TRBD2. The CDR3 length is 17 residues. After removal of 4 bases from V and 2 bases from J, the junction contained 9 bases not matched to a gene. In germline, CDR1 is MDHEN, CDR2 SYDVKM. The CDR3 region is CASSSSGVAGNTGELFF. The CDR3 DNA reads TGTGCCAGCAGTTCGTCTGGGGTAGCGGGAAACACCGGGGAGCTGTTTTTT.

The chain combines TRBV7-8 with TRBJ1-5; a weak D match, TRBD1 (6 bases). V shed 1 base and J shed 4 bases, with 11 bases lying between them. Germline assignment: CDR1 SGHVS and CDR2 FQNEAQ. The CDR3 runs 15 residues. In nucleotides, the CDR3 is TGTGCCAGCAGCTTAGTTGAGGGGGGGAATCAGCCCCAGCATTTT. Translation gives CASSLVEGGNQPQHF.

This clonotype came up many times. The genes are TRBV11-2 and TRBJ2-2; D might be TRBD1 (6 bases). The length of the CDR3 is 16 residues. Germline assignment: CDR1 SGHAT and CDR2 FQNNGV. The V end lost 4 bases, the J end lost 0 bases, and 12 bases lay between the germline ends. For the CDR3, the DNA is TGTGCCAGCAGCTGGGACAAAGACGCGAACACCGGGGAGCTGTTTTTT. Translated: CASSWDKDANTGELFF. The full variable domain, rest sourced from reference TRBV11-2 and TRBJ2-2, is EAGVAQSPRYKIIEKRQSVAFWCNPISGHATLYWYQQILGQGPKLLIQFQNNGVVDDSQLPKDRFSAERLKGVDSTLKIQPAKLEDSAVYLCASSWDKDANTGELFFGEGSRLTVL.

The chain joins TRBV14 to TRBJ2-7, with 7 bases that match TRBD2. The CDR3 covers 17 residues. Trimming cost V 0 bases and J 2 bases; bases outside gene matches: 10. Germline V gene data show CDR1 as SGHDN and CDR2 as FVKESK. CDR3 sequence (DNA): TGTGCCAGCAGCCAAGAGATTCGGCTGGGGAGGGCCTACGAGCAGTACTTC. Protein sequence: CASSQEIRLGRAYEQYF.

This clonotype was seen more than once but under ten times. The rearrangement uses TRBV18 and TRBJ1-1; D is possibly TRBD1 (6 bases). CDR3 size: 13 residues. From germline, CDR1 is KGHSH and CDR2 LQKENI. V lost 6 bases and J lost 8, with 16 bases in between. CDR3 sequence reads: CASSLQGQSEAFF. Here the CDR3 DNA reads TGTGCCAGCTCGTTACAGGGTCAGTCCGAAGCTTTCTTT.

This clonotype was detected many times. The chain uses TRBV7-8 and TRBJ1-5, with D uncertain. Germline V CDR1 and CDR2: SGHVS, FQNEAQ. There are 16 residues in the CDR3. V was trimmed by 4 bases and J by 5 bases, leaving 18 bases between them. Here the CDR3 DNA reads TGTGCCAGCAGCTCACGCCATTCATACGGGGATCAGCCCCAGCATTTT. Amino acids: CASSSRHSYGDQPQHF.

The gene calls are TRBV15 and TRBJ2-3; 7 positions agree with TRBD2. Germline V CDR1 and CDR2: LNHNV, YYDKDF (reference sequence). V shed 0 bases and J 1 base; nucleotides not matched to a gene: 4. This CDR3 has 16 amino acids. The CDR3 protein is CATSRDLGRGTDTQYF. CDR3 DNA: TGTGCCACCAGCAGAGATCTAGGGAGGGGCACAGATACGCAGTATTTT.

This clonotype showed up many times. This sequence joins TRBV20-1 and TRBJ2-7; either TRBD1 or TRBD2 may supply D (5 bases each). This CDR3 spans 14 amino acids. V shed 5 bases and J shed 2 bases, with 16 bases lying between them. Germline V gene data show CDR1 as DFQATT and CDR2 as SNEGSKA (reference sequence). In DNA, the CDR3 is TGCAGTGCTCACCGAGGGACGATACCCTACGAGCAGTACTTC. Its translation is CSAHRGTIPYEQYF.

This chain links TRBV20-1 with TRBJ2-5; 9 bases map to TRBD1. The V gene end was trimmed by 4 bases and the J gene end by 2 bases; junction bases not matched to a gene: 2. CDR1 DFQATT and CDR2 SNEGSKA come from the germline V gene (reference sequence). This CDR3 has 13 residues. The CDR3 sequence: CSAIGTGQETQYF. The CDR3 DNA reads TGCAGTGCTATTGGGACAGGGCAAGAGACCCAGTACTTC.

V and J are TRBV7-9 and TRBJ2-2; maybe TRBD2 (5 bases). This CDR3 region has 15 residues. Trimming took off 4 bases at V and 5 bases at J, with 14 bases between the two ends. Germline V gene data show CDR1 as SEHNR and CDR2 as FQNEAQ (reference sequence). The CDR3 spells CASSSLGPGTGELFF. CDR3 DNA sequence: TGTGCCAGCAGCTCCCTTGGGCCGGGGACCGGGGAGCTGTTTTTT.

This chain uses TRBV20-1 with TRBJ2-5, with D perhaps TRBD2 (5 bases). The CDR3 is made up of 12 amino acids. V was clipped by 2 bases and J by 3 bases, with 7 bases between them. CDR1 and CDR2 from the germline V gene are DFQATT and SNEGSKA (reference sequence). DNA of the CDR3: TGCAGTGCTAGACAGGAGGAAGAGACCCAGTACTTC. Translated: CSARQEEETQYF.

The J gene is TRBJ2-1, the V gene TRBV28, with 11 bases matching TRBD1. The J segment lost 6 bases and the V segment lost 6 bases, leaving 7 bases of the junction unmatched. Germline CDR1 is MDHEN and CDR2 is SYDVKM. This CDR3 spans 15 amino acids. The CDR3 loop reads CASSQPGTGGNEQFF. CDR3 bases: TGTGCCAGCAGCCAACCCGGGACAGGGGGCAATGAGCAGTTCTTC.